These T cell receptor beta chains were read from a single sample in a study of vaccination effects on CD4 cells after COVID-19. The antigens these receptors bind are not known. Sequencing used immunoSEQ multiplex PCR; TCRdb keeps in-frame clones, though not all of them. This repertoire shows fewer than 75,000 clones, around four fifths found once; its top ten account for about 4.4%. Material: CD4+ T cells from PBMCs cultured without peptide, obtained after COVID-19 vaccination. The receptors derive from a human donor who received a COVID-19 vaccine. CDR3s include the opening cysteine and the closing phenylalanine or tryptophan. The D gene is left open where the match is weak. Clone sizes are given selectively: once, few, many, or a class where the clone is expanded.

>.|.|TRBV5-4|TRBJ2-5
CASSLLMGETQYF
TGTGCCAGCAGCCTGTTAATGGGCGAGACCCAGTACTTC
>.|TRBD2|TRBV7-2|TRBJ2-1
CASSPLASGIGNEQFF
TGTGCCAGCAGCCCCCTGGCTAGCGGGATAGGCAATGAGCAGTTCTTC
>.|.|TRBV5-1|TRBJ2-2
CASSLGAAGELFF
TGCGCCAGCAGCTTGGGGGCTGCCGGGGAGCTGTTTTTT
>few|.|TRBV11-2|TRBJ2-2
CASSLVYGTSGDRELFF
TGTGCCAGCAGCTTAGTATACGGGACCTCAGGGGACCGGGAGCTGTTTTTT
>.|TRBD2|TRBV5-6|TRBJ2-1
CASSPGGVGEQFF
TGTGCCAGCAGCCCGGGGGGGGTCGGGGAGCAGTTCTTC
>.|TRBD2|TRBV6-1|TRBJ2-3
CASSELAGSTDTQYF
TGTGCCAGCAGTGAATTAGCGGGCAGCACAGATACGCAGTATTTT
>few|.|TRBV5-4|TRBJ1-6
CASSLRTGSGSPLHF
TGTGCCAGCAGCCTCCGGACGGGGTCGGGGTCACCCCTCCACTTT
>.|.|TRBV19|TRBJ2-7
CASSISDHEQYF
TGTGCCAGTAGTATTAGTGACCACGAGCAGTACTTC
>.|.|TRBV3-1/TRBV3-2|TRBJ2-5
CASSQDVGGETQYF
TGTGCCAGCAGCCAAGATGTGGGGGGAGAGACCCAGTACTTC
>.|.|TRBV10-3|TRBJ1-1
CAISEYARGGKRNTEAFF
TGTGCCATCAGTGAGTACGCGAGGGGGGGTAAAAGGAACACTGAAGCTTTCTTT